Many counts were recorded for the clone carrying this T cell receptor (beta chain). CDR1 is SGHTA, CDR2 FQGTGA, per germline. The V and J ends lost 1 base and 7 bases, in that order; junction bases with no gene match: 5. The CDR3 covers 15 residues. Using a CD8+CD4-CCR7+CD45RA+ phenotype, naive CD8 T cells were sorted. TCRdb used MiXCR to reprocess the PCR reads, holding one entry per CDR3 protein. In the table there are tens of thousands of distinct CDR3 sequences, roughly a quarter of which are singletons. This entry belongs to a study of molecular identifiers for immune sequencing clone quantification.

Sequenced input: naive CD8+ T cells from blood, with Jurkat cell RNA spiked in. As to subset: FACS-sorted CD8+CD4-CCR7+CD45RA+ naive T cells. This receptor was taken from a human donor in good health. Some libraries in this study had Jurkat cell RNA spiked in. This chain connects TRBV7-3 to TRBJ1-4; TRBD1 matches at 8 bases. The CDR3 DNA follows: TGTGCCAGCAGCTTAAGCGGGACAGGTGGTGAAAAACTGTTTTTT. It codes for CASSLSGTGGEKLFF.